This T cell receptor beta chain was identified during a study of cytomegalovirus exposure and HLA in healthy donors. The CDR3 totals 13 residues. Germline CDR1 and CDR2: MNHEY and SMNVEV (reference sequence). V was pared by 3 bases and J by 4 bases, with 9 bases between. The protocol was immunoSEQ multiplex PCR, while the TCRdb copy is restricted to in-frame clones and leaves out a portion. The sample has about 150,000 clones, approximately 86% seen once. As regards this clone: Its antigen is undetermined.

Whole-study results and caveats: Rare sequences made up most TCRs, while some public TCRs were found in many donors. Published work reported that the classifier diagnosed cytomegalovirus status with high specificity and sensitivity.

The material sequenced was PBMCs. V is TRBV27 and J is TRBJ1-2; D uncertain. The receptor was isolated from a man younger than 35 in good health and CMV-seropositive. The CDR3 region has the DNA TGTGCCAGCAGTTTTGAGGGCCGCTATGGCTACACCTTC. It translates to CASSFEGRYGYTF.